This T cell receptor beta chain was retrieved from a study of OX40 agonist ivuxolimab in advanced cancers. Whole-study context: Three patients, one with hepatocellular carcinoma and two with cutaneous melanoma, responded partially.

Worth noting for this clone: Its antigen is currently unknown. Other DNA sequences from this sample encode an identical CDR3 as well.

Study results and limitations: Dosing at 0.1 to 3.0 mg/kg was accompanied by clonal expansion of CD4+ and CD8+ blood T cells by week 6.

CDR1 and CDR2 from the germline V gene are MNHEY and SVGAGI. CDR3 length: 15 residues. V gave up 0 bases and J gave up 5 bases; unmatched junction bases: 6. Produced via immunoSEQ multiplex PCR; TCRdb's table is partial and in-frame only. The data show over 50,000 clones, approximately 88% seen once. The sample in question was CD4+ or CD8+ T cells sorted from blood, obtained in a trial of the OX40 agonist ivuxolimab. This chain links TRBV6-5 with TRBJ1-1; TRBD1 matches 7 bases. The clonotype originates from an adult with an advanced solid tumor such as melanoma, head and neck, liver or kidney cancer. This CDR3 reads CASSYSPGGDTEAFF. DNA for the CDR3: TGTGCCAGCAGTTACTCGCCAGGGGGGGATACTGAAGCTTTCTTT.